Listed below are T cell receptor beta chains from one sample, sequenced in a study of T cell responses to AZD1222 COVID-19 vaccine. Libraries were prepared by immunoSEQ multiplex PCR; TCRdb keeps only in-frame clonotypes and omits some of them. The sample records roughly 120,000 clones, about 88% being singletons. The source material was peripheral blood, sampled on day 0 of AZD1222 vaccination. These receptors originate from an adult in good health. The CDR3 runs from the conserved cysteine through the conserved F or W. A D gene is named only where the DNA matches it firmly. Rows may omit the clone size; those that give it use once, few, many or a size class.

V gene: TRBV4-1
J gene: TRBJ1-1
clone size: NA
D gene: NA
CDR3 protein: CASSFLLADGMNTEAFF
CDR3 DNA: TGCGCCAGCAGCTTTCTCCTTGCAGACGGTATGAACACTGAAGCTTTCTTT

V gene: TRBV7-3
J gene: TRBJ2-6
clone size: NA
D gene: NA
CDR3 protein: CASSHAGPGANVLTF
CDR3 DNA: TGTGCCAGCAGCCACGCGGGCCCGGGGGCCAACGTCCTGACTTTC

V gene: TRBV2
J gene: TRBJ1-3
clone size: NA
D gene: NA
CDR3 protein: CASRLAGNTIYF
CDR3 DNA: TGTGCCAGCAGGTTAGCTGGAAACACCATATATTTT

V gene: TRBV27
J gene: TRBJ2-7
clone size: NA
D gene: NA
CDR3 protein: CASSFSLTTYEQYF
CDR3 DNA: TGTGCCAGCAGTTTTAGCCTCACGACCTACGAGCAGTACTTC

V gene: TRBV11-1
J gene: TRBJ2-5
clone size: NA
D gene: TRBD2
CDR3 protein: CASSRGGQETQYF
CDR3 DNA: TGTGCCAGCAGCCGGGGGGGTCAAGAGACCCAGTACTTC

V gene: TRBV6-5
J gene: TRBJ2-2
clone size: once
D gene: TRBD2
CDR3 protein: CASSSGLAGAGELFF
CDR3 DNA: TGTGCCAGCAGTTCAGGACTAGCGGGAGCCGGGGAGCTGTTTTTT

V gene: TRBV3-1/TRBV3-2
J gene: TRBJ2-4
clone size: NA
D gene: TRBD2
CDR3 protein: CASSQGLTLGTSGRTKNIQYF
CDR3 DNA: TGTGCCAGCAGCCAAGGTCTGACTCTGGGGACTAGCGGGAGGACCAAAAACATTCAGTACTTC

V gene: TRBV15
J gene: TRBJ1-2
clone size: NA
D gene: NA
CDR3 protein: CATSRRDGSVGYTF
CDR3 DNA: TGTGCCACCAGCCGTCGGGACGGCTCGGTTGGCTACACCTTC

V gene: TRBV7-3
J gene: TRBJ2-1
clone size: NA
D gene: NA
CDR3 protein: CASSFNHNEQFF
CDR3 DNA: TGTGCCAGCAGCTTTAACCACAATGAGCAGTTCTTC

V gene: TRBV5-5
J gene: TRBJ2-3
clone size: NA
D gene: NA
CDR3 protein: CASSLVLGGSTDTQYF
CDR3 DNA: TGTGCCAGCAGCTTGGTCCTTGGGGGGAGCACAGATACGCAGTATTTT

V gene: TRBV19
J gene: TRBJ2-7
clone size: NA
D gene: TRBD2
CDR3 protein: CASIPGTSGSKCYEQYF
CDR3 DNA: TGTGCCAGTATTCCCGGGACTAGCGGGAGTAAATGCTACGAGCAGTACTTC

V gene: TRBV11-1
J gene: TRBJ2-5
clone size: NA
D gene: NA
CDR3 protein: CASSSSRLETQYF
CDR3 DNA: TGTGCCAGCAGCTCCTCTAGACTTGAGACCCAGTACTTC

V gene: TRBV10-3
J gene: TRBJ2-5
clone size: once
D gene: NA
CDR3 protein: CATQQGGPQETQYF
CDR3 DNA: TGTGCCACCCAACAGGGGGGGCCCCAAGAGACCCAGTACTTC

V gene: TRBV27
J gene: TRBJ2-7
clone size: NA
D gene: TRBD2
CDR3 protein: CASSVGGSSYEQYF
CDR3 DNA: TGTGCCAGCAGTGTGGGGGGGTCTTCCTACGAGCAGTACTTC

V gene: TRBV6-1
J gene: TRBJ2-2
clone size: NA
D gene: NA
CDR3 protein: CASSESWDTGELFF
CDR3 DNA: TGTGCCAGCAGTGAATCATGGGACACCGGGGAGCTGTTTTTT

V gene: TRBV7-8
J gene: TRBJ1-5
clone size: NA
D gene: NA
CDR3 protein: CASSSYGGDNQPQHF
CDR3 DNA: TGTGCCAGCAGCTCTTACGGGGGGGACAATCAGCCCCAGCATTTT

V gene: TRBV11-1
J gene: TRBJ2-3
clone size: NA
D gene: NA
CDR3 protein: CASSSTGTATDTQYF
CDR3 DNA: TGTGCCAGCAGCTCCACCGGGACGGCAACAGATACGCAGTATTTT

V gene: TRBV18
J gene: TRBJ2-7
clone size: NA
D gene: TRBD1
CDR3 protein: CASSPTGAGQGSYEQYF
CDR3 DNA: TGTGCCAGCTCACCAACAGGAGCAGGACAGGGCTCCTACGAGCAGTACTTC

V gene: TRBV18
J gene: TRBJ2-5
clone size: NA
D gene: NA
CDR3 protein: CASSPPVQVQETQYF
CDR3 DNA: TGTGCCAGCTCACCACCGGTTCAGGTCCAAGAGACCCAGTACTTC

V gene: TRBV28
J gene: TRBJ2-1
clone size: NA
D gene: NA
CDR3 protein: CASRRERAGYYNEQFF
CDR3 DNA: TGTGCCAGCAGACGAGAGAGGGCGGGTTACTACAATGAGCAGTTCTTC

V gene: TRBV7-9
J gene: TRBJ2-2
clone size: NA
D gene: NA
CDR3 protein: CASSLAGGNTGELFF
CDR3 DNA: TGTGCCAGCAGCTTAGCGGGCGGGAACACCGGGGAGCTGTTTTTT

V gene: TRBV3-1/TRBV3-2
J gene: TRBJ2-5
clone size: NA
D gene: NA
CDR3 protein: CASSQNPGKETQYF
CDR3 DNA: TGTGCCAGCAGCCAAAATCCAGGGAAAGAGACCCAGTACTTC

V gene: TRBV10-2
J gene: TRBJ2-7
clone size: NA
D gene: TRBD1
CDR3 protein: CASSERLTGGSREQYF
CDR3 DNA: TGCGCCAGCAGTGAACGTCTCACAGGGGGGAGTCGCGAGCAGTACTTC

V gene: TRBV6-5
J gene: TRBJ1-1
clone size: NA
D gene: TRBD1
CDR3 protein: CASRRQGDSTEAFF
CDR3 DNA: TGTGCCAGCAGGAGACAGGGTGACAGCACTGAAGCTTTCTTT

V gene: TRBV19
J gene: TRBJ2-7
clone size: few
D gene: TRBD1
CDR3 protein: CASSMGTGGLEQYF
CDR3 DNA: TGTGCCAGTAGTATGGGGACAGGGGGCCTCGAGCAGTACTTC

V gene: TRBV27
J gene: TRBJ1-6
clone size: NA
D gene: TRBD1
CDR3 protein: CASSLSPRDRVSPLHF
CDR3 DNA: TGTGCCAGCAGTTTATCCCCCCGGGACAGGGTTTCACCCCTCCACTTT

V gene: TRBV2
J gene: TRBJ1-1
clone size: NA
D gene: NA
CDR3 protein: CASIKRGGNTEAFF
CDR3 DNA: TGTGCCAGCATCAAGAGAGGAGGGAACACTGAAGCTTTCTTT

V gene: TRBV28
J gene: TRBJ1-4
clone size: NA
D gene: NA
CDR3 protein: CASSQGTARREKLFF
CDR3 DNA: TGTGCCAGCAGTCAAGGGACCGCTAGGAGGGAAAAACTGTTTTTT